This TCR beta chain was recovered during a study of blood T cell repertoires in COVID-19. The overall study: COVID-19 samples from acute and convalescent phases originated in the United States, Italy and Spain. T cells, B-cell-depleted T cells, or PBMCs supplied cDNA or gDNA.

In the original processing: Quantification of nucleated cells was approximated via reference gene primer amplification. Libraries were prepared by immunoSEQ multiplex PCR; TCRdb keeps only in-frame clonotypes and omits some of them. For V, J and clone size, that table is used; D and trimming come from the DNA. Among around 300,000 clones, roughly 90% were seen once, and the ten largest hold roughly 2.2%. This CDR3 has 15 amino acids. Germline-derived CDR1 and CDR2 are LGHDT and YNNKEL (reference sequence). Deletions cut 1 base from V and 5 bases from J, with 11 bases between. The clonotype originates from a man aged 50 to 59 with acute or convalescent COVID-19. The chain employs TRBV3-1 (or the pseudogene TRBV3-2) and TRBJ2-2, with TRBD1 as a possible D gene (7 bases). The sequenced material came from peripheral blood. The CDR3 region has the DNA TGTGCCAGCAGCCAAGGGAGGGGGCGAACCGGGGAGCTGTTTTTT. Translation: CASSQGRGRTGELFF.